Each of the 29 T cell receptor beta chains below was sequenced from the same sample in a study of technical replicates of blood from a few donors (dated by TCRdb to 2016 to 2017). Libraries were built with the immunoSEQ multiplex PCR assay. Drawn from immuneACCESS, this table holds only the in-frame rearrangements with V and J called that TCRdb kept. Clones are partly lost; checked studies trace under half to an unresolved V gene and leave the rest unexplained. This sample comprises about 81,000 clones, roughly 92% of them detected only once. The ten largest clones take up about 0.26% of the sample. What was sequenced was T cells isolated from PBMCs. These receptors all come from a human donor in good health.

This chain links TRBV2 with TRBJ2-4, with 8 bases aligning to TRBD2. The V gene end was trimmed by 6 bases and the J gene end by 6 bases; junction bases not matched to a gene: 7. CDR3 length: 14 residues. The germline V gene has CDR1 SNHLY and CDR2 FYNNEI. The DNA for the CDR3 is TGTGCCAGCAGCGGGGGGGGCGCCGGAAACATTCAGTACTTC. It specifies CASSGGGAGNIQYF. The whole variable domain, remainder taken from reference TRBV2 and TRBJ2-4, is EPEVTQTPSHQVTQMGQEVILRCVPISNHLYFYWYRQILGQKVEFLVSFYNNEISEKSEIFDDQFSVERPDGSNFTLKIRSTKLEDSAMYFCASSGGGAGNIQYFGAGTRLSVL.

The chain uses TRBV11-2 and TRBJ2-5; 8 positions agree with TRBD2. With V trimmed by 6 bases and J by 5 bases, 11 bases remained unmatched. Germline CDR1 and CDR2: SGHAT and FQNNGV. The CDR3 extends over 15 amino acids. CDR3: CASRRPGGGRETQYF. In nucleotides, the CDR3 is TGTGCCAGCAGACGCCCCGGGGGGGGCCGGGAGACCCAGTACTTC.

This chain connects TRBV18 to TRBJ2-1; 9 nucleotides match TRBD2. In germline, CDR1 is KGHSH, CDR2 LQKENI. The CDR3 spans 16 residues. V dropped 3 bases and J dropped 9; count of bases not matched to a gene: 12. The CDR3 loop is CASSPQAGGLVGEQFF. DNA of the CDR3: TGTGCCAGCTCACCCCAAGCGGGAGGTCTGGTAGGTGAGCAGTTCTTC.

The CDR3 coding sequence is TGTGCCAGCAGCGTAGGTAATAGCGGGGTTGGCGCCTACAATGAGCAGTTCTTC. As protein: CASSVGNSGVGAYNEQFF. The chain couples TRBV9 to TRBJ2-1; TRBD2 matches 8 bases. The V and J ends lost 0 bases and 2 bases, in that order; junction bases with no gene match: 10. This CDR3 comprises 18 residues. Germline V CDR1 and CDR2: SGDLS, YYNGEE.

The chain employs TRBV6-1 and TRBJ1-1; D is possibly TRBD1 (6 bases). Germline values: CDR1 MNHNS, CDR2 SASEGT. The CDR3 is 19 amino acids. The ends were cut back, 1 base at V and 1 base at J, with 22 bases in the middle. As DNA, the CDR3 is TGTGCCAGCAGTGAAGTCCGCGGGGGCGCACTAGGGCAGAACACTGAAGCTTTCTTT. Amino acids: CASSEVRGGALGQNTEAFF.

The genes are TRBV9 and TRBJ2-1; TRBD1 agrees at 8 bases. This CDR3 is 15 amino acids long. Germline V gives CDR1 SGDLS, CDR2 YYNGEE. Germline trimming cut 3 bases from V and 1 base from J; bases unmatched to any gene: 3. The CDR3 nucleotides read TGTGCCAGCAGCGCCCAGGGGGCATCCTACAATGAGCAGTTCTTC. Its translation is CASSAQGASYNEQFF.

In the case of this clone: The junction and the germline gene differ at one end; a read error may be behind it. V and J are TRBV18 and TRBJ2-1; D is possibly TRBD2 (5 bases). Germline CDR1 and CDR2: KGHSH and LQKENI. The CDR3 totals 15 residues. The CDR3 sequence: CASSPPGSSYNEQFF. CDR3 nucleotides: TGTGCCAGCTCCCCACCGGGGAGCTCCTACAATGAGCAGTTCTTC.

The chain couples TRBV19 to TRBJ1-4; D may be TRBD1 (6 bases). Trimming pared 5 bases from V and 5 bases from J, leaving 15 bases between. CDR1 is LNHDA, CDR2 SQIVND, per germline (reference sequence). CDR3 length: 15 amino acids. The CDR3 reads CASSAQGILNEKLFF. The DNA of the CDR3 is TGTGCCAGTAGTGCTCAGGGGATTTTGAATGAAAAACTGTTTTTT.

The chain recombines TRBV5-1 with TRBJ1-4, with D unclear. The germline V gene encodes CDR1 SGHRS and CDR2 YFSETQ. The length of the CDR3 is 15 residues. The ends were cut back, 0 bases at V and 0 bases at J, with 6 bases in the middle. The CDR3 region is CASSLGGSTNEKLFF. Written as DNA, the CDR3 is TGCGCCAGCAGCTTGGGAGGATCAACTAATGAAAAACTGTTTTTT.

The chain recombines TRBV2 with TRBJ1-2; 7 bases match TRBD1. The V segment lost 2 bases and the J segment 4 bases; nucleotides outside the gene matches: 1. Germline-derived CDR1 and CDR2 are SNHLY and FYNNEI. The CDR3 length is 13 residues. The CDR3 here is CASSENRGYGYTF. For the CDR3, the DNA is TGTGCCAGCAGTGAAAACAGGGGCTATGGCTACACCTTC.

This rearrangement joins TRBV28 to TRBJ1-4; unclear D gene. CDR1 is MDHEN, CDR2 SYDVKM, per germline. CDR3 length: 14 amino acids. Trimming removed 8 bases from V and 8 bases from J, with 18 bases in between. The CDR3: CASSKTGTLEKLFF. In DNA form, the CDR3 reads TGTGCCAGCTCTAAAACCGGTACTTTGGAAAAACTGTTTTTT. Based on the CDR3 plus reference TRBV28 and TRBJ1-4, the full variable domain is DVKVTQSSRYLVKRTGEKVFLECVQDMDHENMFWYRQDPGLGLRLIYFSYDVKMKEKGDIPEGYSVSREKKERFSLILESASTNQTSMYLCASSKTGTLEKLFFGSGTQLSVL.

The table lists this clone with a few counts. This chain uses TRBV13 with TRBJ1-1, with D hard to call. V lost 5 bases, J lost 5 bases, and 15 bases lay in between. The germline V gene has CDR1 PRHDT and CDR2 FYEKMQ (reference sequence). CDR3 length: 14 residues. As DNA, the CDR3 is TGTGCCAGCAGCCTTTATGACGGGAGAACTGAAGCTTTCTTT. It codes for CASSLYDGRTEAFF. The full variable domain, rest sourced from reference TRBV13 and TRBJ1-1, is AAGVIQSPRHLIKEKRETATLKCYPIPRHDTVYWYQQGPGQDPQFLISFYEKMQSDKGSIPDRFSAQQFSDYHSELNMSSLELGDSALYFCASSLYDGRTEAFFGQGTRLTVV.

This chain uses TRBV5-4 with TRBJ2-1; TRBD1 aligns across 9 bases. The V segment lost 4 bases and the J segment 2 bases; nucleotides outside the gene matches: 7. The CDR3 spans 16 residues. Per the germline V gene, CDR1 is SGHNT and CDR2 is YYREEE (reference sequence). The chain's CDR3 is CASSTWGTGTYNEQFF. In nucleotides, the CDR3 is TGTGCCAGCAGCACGTGGGGGACAGGGACCTACAATGAGCAGTTCTTC.

This clone is a singleton in its sample. The CDR3 DNA sequence: TGTGCCAGCAGCGGTGAGTTAGCGGGAATCTCCTACAATGAGCAGTTCTTC. This codes for CASSGELAGISYNEQFF. The V gene is TRBV9, the J gene TRBJ2-1, with 8 bases matching TRBD2. CDR1 and CDR2 (germline): SGDLS, YYNGEE. V was pared by 3 bases and J by 0 bases, with 8 bases of the junction left unmatched. This CDR3 is built from 17 residues. The full variable domain, with the rest looked up from reference TRBV9 and TRBJ2-1, is DSGVTQTPKHLITATGQRVTLRCSPRSGDLSVYWYQQSLDQGLQFLIQYYNGEERAKGNILERFSAQQFPDLHSELNLSSLELGDSALYFCASSGELAGISYNEQFFGPGTRLTVL.

The chain uses TRBV10-1 and TRBJ2-2; TRBD1 matches 9 bases. V gave up 7 bases and J gave up 5 bases; unmatched junction bases: 5. The CDR3 is 14 amino acids. The germline gives CDR1 WNHNN, CDR2 SYGVQD (reference sequence). The chain's CDR3 is CASTGQGWTGELFF. The CDR3 DNA reads as TGCGCCAGCACCGGACAGGGGTGGACCGGGGAGCTGTTTTTT.

This sequence joins TRBV11-3 and TRBJ2-1, with D possibly TRBD2 on 6 matching bases. CDR1 is SGHNT and CDR2 is YENEEA in the germline V gene. The V end was cut by 4 bases, the J end by 1 base, with 20 bases between. This CDR3 has 18 residues. In DNA form, the CDR3 reads TGTGCCAGCAGCTCTCCTCGGAGCAGAGCGGGTTCCTACAATGAGCAGTTCTTC. Its protein product is CASSSPRSRAGSYNEQFF.

CDR3 in amino acids: CASSPRTATGELFF. The DNA for the CDR3 is TGTGCCAGCAGCCCTCGGACAGCCACCGGGGAGCTGTTTTTT. The chain is built from TRBV14 and TRBJ2-2, with D perhaps TRBD1 (6 bases). The V end was cut by 4 bases, the J end by 4 bases, with 10 bases between. Germline CDR1 SGHDN, CDR2 FVKESK. The CDR3 is 14 residues long. The full variable domain, completed using reference TRBV14 and TRBJ2-2, is EAGVTQFPSHSVIEKGQTVTLRCDPISGHDNLYWYRRVMGKEIKFLLHFVKESKQDESGMPNNRFLAERTGGTYSTLKVQPAELEDSGVYFCASSPRTATGELFFGEGSRLTVL.

This chain connects TRBV11-2 to TRBJ1-4; TRBD1 is a possible D gene (6 bases). CDR3 length: 17 amino acids. Germline CDR1 is SGHAT and CDR2 is FQNNGV. V lost 5 bases and J 6 bases, leaving 22 bases between the germline ends. The CDR3 region has the DNA TGTGCCAGCAGCCAGTGGAGAACAGGGCGGATCTATGAAAAACTGTTTTTT. It yields the protein CASSQWRTGRIYEKLFF.

V gene TRBV29-1 combines with J gene TRBJ2-1; D is ambiguous. The CDR3 length is 10 residues. The V end lost 7 bases, the J end lost 2 bases, and 3 bases lay between the germline ends. From germline, CDR1 is SQVTM and CDR2 ANQGSEA. The CDR3 DNA is TGCAGCGCTACCTACAATGAGCAGTTCTTC. Residues: CSATYNEQFF.

A single count supports this clone. The CDR3 loop is CARSSLQENTGELFF. The DNA of the CDR3 is TGTGCCAGAAGCAGTCTACAGGAGAACACCGGGGAGCTGTTTTTT. The V call is TRBV5-3, the J call TRBJ2-2; TRBD1 might be the D (5 bases). TRBV5-3 is an open reading frame whose function is uncertain. The CDR3 consists of 15 residues. V lost 4 bases to trimming and J lost 1 base, with 11 bases between them.

V is TRBV4-1 and J is TRBJ1-1; 7 nucleotides line up with TRBD1. The germline gives CDR1 MGHRA, CDR2 YSYEKL. Trimming took 1 base from V and 4 from J; bases not matched to a gene: 9. The CDR3 has 16 amino acids. CDR3 nucleotides: TGCGCCAGCAGCCAAGCACCACACCAGGGGGTCACTGAAGCTTTCTTT. Translating it yields CASSQAPHQGVTEAFF.

V gene TRBV6-1 combines with J gene TRBJ2-7; TRBD2 agrees at 7 bases. Germline CDR1 and CDR2: MNHNS and SASEGT. V lost 3 bases to trimming and J lost 3 bases; unmatched junction nucleotides: 14. The CDR3 spans 17 residues. CDR3 region: CASSEILSGTKGYEQYF. The CDR3 DNA reads TGTGCCAGCAGTGAGATCCTTTCCGGGACTAAAGGCTACGAGCAGTACTTC.

The rearrangement links TRBV5-4 to TRBJ1-1, with D possibly being TRBD1 (6 bases). The CDR3 sequence is 15 residues long. Germline assignment: CDR1 SGHNT and CDR2 YYREEE (reference sequence). Trimming stripped 3 bases from V and 3 bases from J, with 15 bases between. As DNA, the CDR3 is TGTGCCAGCAGCTATAAAAACAGGGCGGACACTGAAGCTTTCTTT. It codes for CASSYKNRADTEAFF. The full variable domain, completed using reference TRBV5-4 and TRBJ1-1, is ETGVTQSPTHLIKTRGQQVTLRCSSQSGHNTVSWYQQALGQGPQFIFQYYREEENGRGNFPPRFSGLQFPNYSSELNVNALELDDSALYLCASSYKNRADTEAFFGQGTRLTVV.

The rearrangement links TRBV27 to TRBJ2-1; the D gene is possibly TRBD1 (5 bases). Germline V CDR1 and CDR2: MNHEY, SMNVEV (reference sequence). CDR3 length: 13 amino acids. Trimming stripped 4 bases from V and 8 bases from J, with 12 bases between. The CDR3: CASSSGPRDEQFF. The CDR3 nucleotides are TGTGCCAGCAGTTCCGGGCCCAGGGATGAGCAGTTCTTC.

V usage is TRBV7-9 and J usage is TRBJ2-1, with D tentatively TRBD2 (6 bases). Germline values: CDR1 SEHNR, CDR2 FQNEAQ (reference sequence). This CDR3 contains 14 residues. V dropped 3 bases and J dropped 4 bases, with 10 bases sitting between them. CDR3 in DNA: TGTGCCAGCAGCTTCACGGAGGGTTACAATGAGCAGTTCTTC. Protein product: CASSFTEGYNEQFF. Full variable domain (remainder filled in from reference TRBV7-9 and TRBJ2-1): DTGVSQNPRHKITKRGQNVTFRCDPISEHNRLYWYRQTLGQGPEFLTYFQNEAQLEKSRLLSDRFSAERPKGSFSTLEIQRTEQGDSAMYLCASSFTEGYNEQFFGPGTRLTVL.

As concerns this clone: Distinct nucleotide sequences in the sample also encode this CDR3. This chain connects TRBV7-9 to TRBJ2-2; the match to TRBD2 covers 7 bases. Trimming removed 0 bases from V and 5 bases from J; junction bases left unmatched: 0. The CDR3 spans 14 residues. Germline V gives CDR1 SEHNR, CDR2 FQNEAQ (reference sequence). The CDR3 DNA sequence: TGTGCCAGCAGCTTAGCGGGGGGGACCGGGGAGCTGTTTTTT. This gives the protein CASSLAGGTGELFF. Together with reference TRBV7-9 and TRBJ2-2, the CDR3 gives the full variable domain: DTGVSQNPRHKITKRGQNVTFRCDPISEHNRLYWYRQTLGQGPEFLTYFQNEAQLEKSRLLSDRFSAERPKGSFSTLEIQRTEQGDSAMYLCASSLAGGTGELFFGEGSRLTVL.

This clone was detected once. DNA of the CDR3: TGTGCCAGCAGCGACTATCCAGAGCAGTTCTTC. Encoded protein: CASSDYPEQFF. V gene TRBV2 combines with J gene TRBJ2-1; D possibly corresponds to TRBD2 (5 bases). Germline lookup yields CDR1 SNHLY and CDR2 FYNNEI. The V and J ends lost 6 bases and 10 bases respectively, with 10 bases between them. The CDR3 covers 11 residues.

In its sample, this clone was seen once. One end of the junction does not line up with germline, which may come from a read error. The chain carries TRBV10-2 and TRBJ2-7, with no clear D. Germline values: CDR1 WSHSY, CDR2 SAAADI. CDR3 length equals 13 residues. Here the CDR3 DNA reads TGCGCCTCGCAGGAATCATGGTCCTTCGAGCAGTACTTC. Translated, it gives CASQESWSFEQYF.

The CDR3 region has the DNA TGTGCCAGTAGTCGTGGACTAGCGGGATACAATGAGCAGTTCTTC. Amino acid sequence: CASSRGLAGYNEQFF. The chain uses TRBV19 and TRBJ2-1; TRBD2 agrees at 12 bases. Trimming removed 5 bases from V and 4 bases from J; junction bases left unmatched: 3. Germline lookup yields CDR1 LNHDA and CDR2 SQIVND (reference sequence). The length of the CDR3 is 15 residues. Using reference TRBV19 and TRBJ2-1 for the parts outside the CDR3, the full variable domain is DGGITQSPKYLFRKEGQNVTLSCEQNLNHDAMYWYRQDPGQGLRLIYYSQIVNDFQKGDIAEGYSVSREKKESFPLTVTSAQKNPTAFYLCASSRGLAGYNEQFFGPGTRLTVL.